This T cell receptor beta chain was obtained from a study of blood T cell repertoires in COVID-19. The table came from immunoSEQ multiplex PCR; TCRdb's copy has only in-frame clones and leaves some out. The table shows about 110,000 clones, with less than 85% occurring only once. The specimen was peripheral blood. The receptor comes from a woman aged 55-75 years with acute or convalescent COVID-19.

The CDR3 DNA is TGTGCCTGGAGCGAACAGGGTCCAGAGACCCAGTACTTC. Amino acid sequence: CAWSEQGPETQYF. The V call is TRBV30, the J call TRBJ2-5; possible D gene TRBD1, 6 bases. Trimming took off 3 bases at V and 4 bases at J, with 12 bases between the two ends. The V gene's germline CDR1 is GTSNPN and CDR2 SVGIG (reference sequence). The CDR3 contains 13 residues.